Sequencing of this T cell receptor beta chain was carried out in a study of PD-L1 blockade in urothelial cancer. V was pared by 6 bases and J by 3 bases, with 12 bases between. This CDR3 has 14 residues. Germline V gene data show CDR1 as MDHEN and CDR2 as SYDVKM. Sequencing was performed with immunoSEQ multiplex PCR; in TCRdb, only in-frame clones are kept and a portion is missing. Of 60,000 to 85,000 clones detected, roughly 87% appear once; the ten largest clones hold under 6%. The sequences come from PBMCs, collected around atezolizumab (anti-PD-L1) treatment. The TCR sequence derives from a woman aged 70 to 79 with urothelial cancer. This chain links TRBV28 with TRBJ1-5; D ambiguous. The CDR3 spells CASRRAGPNQPQHF. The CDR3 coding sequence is TGTGCCAGCAGGCGGGCAGGCCCCAATCAGCCCCAGCATTTT.